This T cell receptor (beta chain) was obtained from a study of tumor-infiltrating lymphocytes in oesophageal squamous cell carcinoma. CDR3 length equals 15 residues. V shed 3 bases and J 1 base; nucleotides not matched to a gene: 1. Germline CDR1 and CDR2: SGHTA and FQGNSA. TCRdb ran MiXCR on the PCR reads and lists one entry per CDR3 protein. The sample shows about 15,000 distinct CDR3 sequences, 53% of them seen only once. The source material was esophageal tumor tissue. The chain uses TRBV7-2 and TRBJ2-1; 9 bases are shared with TRBD1. The clonotype comes from a male donor with esophageal squamous cell carcinoma. CDR3 sequence (DNA): TGTGCCAGCAGCTTGGGACAGGGTTCCTACAATGAGCAGTTCTTC. This codes for CASSLGQGSYNEQFF.